A selection of T cell receptor beta chains follows, all from one sample in a study of cytomegalovirus exposure and HLA in healthy donors. Clones were sequenced by immunoSEQ multiplex PCR, and TCRdb holds only the in-frame ones, with some missing. The repertoire table contains 150,000 to 200,000 clones. The sequencing sample was made of PBMCs. All receptors derive from a man under 40 in good health and CMV-seronegative. Both conserved end residues are part of each CDR3. The D gene is left open where the match is weak.

d_gene: TRBD1; j_gene: TRBJ1-2; v_gene: TRBV25-1; CDR3aa: CASSEPGQGRYGYTF; CDR3nt: TGTGCCAGCAGTGAACCGGGACAGGGTCGGTATGGCTACACCTTC
d_gene: TRBD1; j_gene: TRBJ2-7; v_gene: TRBV2; CDR3aa: CANRQGSSYEQYF; CDR3nt: TGTGCCAACCGACAGGGCTCCTCCTACGAGCAGTACTTC
d_gene: TRBD1; j_gene: TRBJ1-1; v_gene: TRBV7-2; CDR3aa: CASSLRGTGMGGTEAFF; CDR3nt: TGTGCCAGCAGCTTAAGAGGGACAGGGATGGGTGGCACTGAAGCTTTCTTT
d_gene: -; j_gene: TRBJ2-1; v_gene: TRBV19; CDR3aa: CASSIGYGYNEQFF; CDR3nt: TGTGCCAGTAGTATAGGGTACGGTTACAATGAGCAGTTCTTC
d_gene: -; j_gene: TRBJ1-1; v_gene: TRBV19; CDR3aa: CASSDRNTEAFF; CDR3nt: TGTGCCAGTAGCGACAGGAACACTGAAGCTTTCTTT
d_gene: -; j_gene: TRBJ2-2; v_gene: TRBV5-1; CDR3aa: CASSFVMDGGYTGELFF; CDR3nt: TGCGCCAGCAGCTTTGTCATGGACGGAGGGTACACCGGGGAGCTGTTTTTT
d_gene: -; j_gene: TRBJ2-2; v_gene: TRBV7-9; CDR3aa: CASSLATRDPGELFF; CDR3nt: TGTGCCAGCAGCTTAGCGACGCGGGACCCCGGGGAGCTGTTTTTT
d_gene: TRBD2; j_gene: TRBJ2-1; v_gene: TRBV7-9; CDR3aa: CASSLALAGAYNEQFF; CDR3nt: TGTGCCAGCAGCTTAGCACTAGCGGGAGCCTACAATGAGCAGTTCTTC
d_gene: -; j_gene: TRBJ2-5; v_gene: TRBV19; CDR3aa: CASSTRPRGRRKETQYF; CDR3nt: TGTGCCAGTAGCACCAGACCACGAGGCCGCCGAAAGGAGACCCAGTACTTC
d_gene: TRBD1; j_gene: TRBJ2-7; v_gene: TRBV2; CDR3aa: CASREDRTFNEQYF; CDR3nt: TGTGCCAGCAGGGAGGACAGGACTTTCAACGAGCAGTACTTC
d_gene: TRBD1; j_gene: TRBJ2-7; v_gene: TRBV29-1; CDR3aa: CSVEGGRTGYEQYF; CDR3nt: TGCAGCGTTGAGGGAGGTCGGACAGGGTACGAGCAGTACTTC
d_gene: -; j_gene: TRBJ1-4; v_gene: TRBV6-1; CDR3aa: CASSETLKLFF; CDR3nt: TGTGCCAGCAGTGAAACTCTGAAACTGTTTTTT
d_gene: TRBD2; j_gene: TRBJ2-3; v_gene: TRBV27; CDR3aa: CASSPLAGGRADTQYF; CDR3nt: TGTGCCAGCAGTCCACTAGCGGGAGGGAGGGCAGATACGCAGTATTTT
d_gene: -; j_gene: TRBJ2-1; v_gene: TRBV27; CDR3aa: CASSYQPTGNSSYNEQFF; CDR3nt: TGTGCCAGCAGTTATCAACCTACAGGGAATAGCTCCTACAATGAGCAGTTCTTC
d_gene: -; j_gene: TRBJ2-3; v_gene: TRBV2; CDR3aa: CASSERNTQYF; CDR3nt: TGTGCCAGCAGTGAGAGGAACACGCAGTATTTT
d_gene: TRBD1; j_gene: TRBJ2-3; v_gene: TRBV6-5; CDR3aa: CASSYSGRGSTDTQYF; CDR3nt: TGTGCCAGCAGTTACTCAGGCAGGGGGAGCACAGATACGCAGTATTTT
d_gene: TRBD1; j_gene: TRBJ2-6; v_gene: TRBV18; CDR3aa: CASSRTGGAGANVLTF; CDR3nt: TGTGCCAGCTCACGTACAGGGGGCGCTGGGGCCAACGTCCTGACTTTC
d_gene: -; j_gene: TRBJ1-1; v_gene: TRBV7-2; CDR3aa: CASSPGQYTEAFF; CDR3nt: TGTGCCAGCAGCCCCGGACAGTACACTGAAGCTTTCTTT
d_gene: TRBD2; j_gene: TRBJ2-1; v_gene: TRBV7-9; CDR3aa: CASSLEGLAPYNEQFF; CDR3nt: TGTGCCAGCAGCTTGGAAGGACTAGCTCCCTACAATGAGCAGTTCTTC
d_gene: TRBD2; j_gene: TRBJ2-7; v_gene: TRBV13; CDR3aa: CASSSSGSGSYEQYF; CDR3nt: TGTGCCAGCAGCAGTAGCGGGAGTGGGTCCTACGAGCAGTACTTC
d_gene: TRBD2; j_gene: TRBJ2-5; v_gene: TRBV10-1; CDR3aa: CASSELGTSDQETQYF; CDR3nt: TGCGCCAGCAGTGAGTTAGGGACTAGCGACCAAGAGACCCAGTACTTC
d_gene: -; j_gene: TRBJ2-1; v_gene: TRBV5-6; CDR3aa: CASSLAGTGAYNEQFF; CDR3nt: TGTGCCAGCAGCTTGGCCGGGACGGGGGCCTACAATGAGCAGTTCTTC
d_gene: TRBD1; j_gene: TRBJ2-6; v_gene: TRBV7-9; CDR3aa: CASSFTLGTGAGANVLTF; CDR3nt: TGTGCCAGCAGCTTCACCCTGGGGACAGGGGCTGGGGCCAACGTCCTGACTTTC
d_gene: TRBD1; j_gene: TRBJ1-2; v_gene: TRBV7-9; CDR3aa: CASSQGQGARYTF; CDR3nt: TGTGCCAGCAGCCAGGGACAGGGGGCTCGCTACACCTTC